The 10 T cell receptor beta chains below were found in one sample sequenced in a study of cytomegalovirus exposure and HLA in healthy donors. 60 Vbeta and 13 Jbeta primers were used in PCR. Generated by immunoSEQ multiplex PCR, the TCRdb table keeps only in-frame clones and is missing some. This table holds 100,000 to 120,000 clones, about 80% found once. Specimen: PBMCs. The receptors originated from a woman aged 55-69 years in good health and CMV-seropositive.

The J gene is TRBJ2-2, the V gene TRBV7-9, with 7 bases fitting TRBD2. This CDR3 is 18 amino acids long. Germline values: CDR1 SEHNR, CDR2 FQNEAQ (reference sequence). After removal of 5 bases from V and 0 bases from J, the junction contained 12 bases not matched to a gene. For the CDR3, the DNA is TGTGCCAGCAGCCGAAGGATGGGTAGCGGGTCGAACACCGGGGAGCTGTTTTTT. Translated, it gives CASSRRMGSGSNTGELFF.

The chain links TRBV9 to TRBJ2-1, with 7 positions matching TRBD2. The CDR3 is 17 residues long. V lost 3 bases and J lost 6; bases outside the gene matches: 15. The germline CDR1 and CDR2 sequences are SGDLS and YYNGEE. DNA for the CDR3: TGTGCCAGCAGCGACCCTCTCGGCACCCCGGGAGGCAATGAGCAGTTCTTC. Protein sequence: CASSDPLGTPGGNEQFF.

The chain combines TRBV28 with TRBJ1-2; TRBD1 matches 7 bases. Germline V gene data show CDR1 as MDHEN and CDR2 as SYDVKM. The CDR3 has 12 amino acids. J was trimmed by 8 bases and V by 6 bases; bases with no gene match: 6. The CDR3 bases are TGTGCCAGCAGGACAGGGAGGATCGGCTACACCTTC. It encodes CASRTGRIGYTF.

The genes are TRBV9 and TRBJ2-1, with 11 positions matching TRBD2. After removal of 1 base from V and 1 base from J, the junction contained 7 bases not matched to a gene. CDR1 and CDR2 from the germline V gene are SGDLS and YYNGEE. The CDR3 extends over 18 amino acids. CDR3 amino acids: CASSVTSGSVGSYNEQFF. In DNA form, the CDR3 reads TGTGCCAGCAGCGTAACTAGCGGGAGTGTAGGGTCCTACAATGAGCAGTTCTTC.

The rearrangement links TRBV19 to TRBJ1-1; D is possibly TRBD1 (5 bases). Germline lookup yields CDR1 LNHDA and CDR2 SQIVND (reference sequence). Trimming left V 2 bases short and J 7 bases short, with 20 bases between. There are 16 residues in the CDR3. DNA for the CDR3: TGTGCCAGTAGTATAATTGGGAGGGGCGCTTCCGGTGAAGCTTTCTTT. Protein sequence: CASSIIGRGASGEAFF.

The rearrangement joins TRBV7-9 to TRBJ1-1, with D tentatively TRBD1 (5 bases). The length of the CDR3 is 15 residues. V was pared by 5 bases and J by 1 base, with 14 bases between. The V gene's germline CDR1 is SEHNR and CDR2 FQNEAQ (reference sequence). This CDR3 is CASSPGRGWNTEAFF. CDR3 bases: TGTGCCAGCAGCCCCGGACGGGGGTGGAACACTGAAGCTTTCTTT.

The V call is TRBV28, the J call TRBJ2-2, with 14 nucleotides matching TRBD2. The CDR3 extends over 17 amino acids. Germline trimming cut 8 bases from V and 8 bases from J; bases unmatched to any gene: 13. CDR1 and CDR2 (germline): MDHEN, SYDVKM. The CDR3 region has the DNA TGTGCCAGCCAAAAAAAAGGACTAGCGGGAGGTTGGGGGGAGCTGTTTTTT. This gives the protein CASQKKGLAGGWGELFF.

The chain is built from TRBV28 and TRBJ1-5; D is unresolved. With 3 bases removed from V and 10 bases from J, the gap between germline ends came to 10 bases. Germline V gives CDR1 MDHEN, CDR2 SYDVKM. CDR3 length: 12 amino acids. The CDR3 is CASSFMAGPQHF. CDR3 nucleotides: TGTGCCAGCAGTTTCATGGCTGGCCCCCAGCATTTT.

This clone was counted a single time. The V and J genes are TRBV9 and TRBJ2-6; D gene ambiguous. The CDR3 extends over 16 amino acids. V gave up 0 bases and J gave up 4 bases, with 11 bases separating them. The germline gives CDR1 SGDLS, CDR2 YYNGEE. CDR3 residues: CASSVVSGLGANVLTF. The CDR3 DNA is TGTGCCAGCAGCGTAGTGTCTGGGCTCGGGGCCAACGTCCTGACTTTC.

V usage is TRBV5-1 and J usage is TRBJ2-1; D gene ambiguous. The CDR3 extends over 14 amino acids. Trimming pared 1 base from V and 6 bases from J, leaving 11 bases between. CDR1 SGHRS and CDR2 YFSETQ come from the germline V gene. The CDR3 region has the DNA TGCGCCAGCAGCTTGAATGTGGCTGTCAATGAGCAGTTCTTC. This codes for CASSLNVAVNEQFF.